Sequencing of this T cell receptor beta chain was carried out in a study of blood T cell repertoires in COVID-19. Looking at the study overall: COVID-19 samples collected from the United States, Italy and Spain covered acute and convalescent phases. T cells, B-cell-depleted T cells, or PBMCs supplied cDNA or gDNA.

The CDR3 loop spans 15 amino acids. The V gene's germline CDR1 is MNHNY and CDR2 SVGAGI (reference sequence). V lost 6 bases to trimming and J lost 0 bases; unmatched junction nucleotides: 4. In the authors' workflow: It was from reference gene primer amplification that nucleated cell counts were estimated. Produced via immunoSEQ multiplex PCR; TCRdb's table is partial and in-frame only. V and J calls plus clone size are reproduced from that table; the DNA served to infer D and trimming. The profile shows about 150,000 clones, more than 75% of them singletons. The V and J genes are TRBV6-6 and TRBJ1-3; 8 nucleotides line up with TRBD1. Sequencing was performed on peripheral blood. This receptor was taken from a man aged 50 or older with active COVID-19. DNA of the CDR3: TGTGCCAGCAGCCGGACAGGGCTCTCTGGAAACACCATATATTTT. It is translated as CASSRTGLSGNTIYF.